Reported below is one T cell receptor beta chain. Its target is not known. 5'RACE primed at constant segments yielded TCR alpha and TCR beta cDNA libraries bearing sample barcodes and UMIs. TCRdb called the 5' RACE reads again in MiXCR, with one record for every CDR3 protein. The data show hundreds of thousands of distinct CDR3 sequences, around 20% seen once. The sample is drawn from a study of T-cell memory formation after mild COVID-19. At the level of the study: In these data, TCR clusters were largely donor specific. Regarding the study as a whole: Some clones that responded turned up in pre-infection memory, which suggests that cross-reactive memory joined in.

Sequenced: PBMCs or a T cell subset sorted from them (not recorded which). This TCR derives from an adult woman who had mild COVID-19 (a few samples of this study predate the infection). Cell type and time point are not known.

The CDR3 region is CASSTGMSNQPQHF. The CDR3 nucleotides read TGTGCCAGCAGCACGGGAATGAGCAATCAGCCCCAGCATTTT. The gene calls are TRBV12-3 or TRBV12-4 and TRBJ1-5; D is undetermined. The CDR3 is made up of 14 amino acids. The V gene lost 6 bases and the J gene lost 1 base, with 10 bases spanning the gap.